This is a list of T cell receptor beta chains from one sample in a study of blood T cell repertoires in COVID-19. Here immunoSEQ multiplex PCR was the method, and the copy in TCRdb shows in-frame clones only, minus some. Counted here are under 250,000 clones, around 85% occurring once; the ten biggest clones make up approximately 6.2%. The sequenced material came from peripheral blood. The receptors were sampled from a man aged 60-69 years with acute or convalescent COVID-19. Both conserved end residues are part of each CDR3. A D gene is named only where the DNA matches it firmly. The listing skips clone size in some rows; elsewhere it reads once, few, many or a size class.

V gene: TRBV6-1; clone size: -; D gene: -; J gene: TRBJ1-2; CDR3 protein: CASSEEGNRAGYTF; CDR3 DNA: TGTGCCAGCAGTGAAGAAGGGAACAGGGCTGGCTACACCTTC
V gene: TRBV6-5; clone size: few; D gene: TRBD1; J gene: TRBJ1-3; CDR3 protein: CASSYSTGGNTIYF; CDR3 DNA: TGTGCCAGCAGTTACTCGACAGGGGGAAACACCATATATTTT
V gene: TRBV6-1; clone size: -; D gene: -; J gene: TRBJ1-1; CDR3 protein: CASSELRGETEAFF; CDR3 DNA: TGTGCCAGCAGTGAGCTAAGGGGCGAAACTGAAGCTTTCTTT
V gene: TRBV28; clone size: -; D gene: -; J gene: TRBJ2-7; CDR3 protein: CASRFRQSSYEQYF; CDR3 DNA: TGTGCCAGCAGATTCAGACAAAGCTCCTACGAGCAGTACTTC
V gene: TRBV7-9; clone size: once; D gene: TRBD2; J gene: TRBJ2-3; CDR3 protein: CASSLVSGSGTDTQYF; CDR3 DNA: TGTGCCAGCAGCTTAGTTAGCGGGAGTGGCACAGATACGCAGTATTTT
V gene: TRBV5-4; clone size: -; D gene: -; J gene: TRBJ2-7; CDR3 protein: CASNSDLNRVGVEQYF; CDR3 DNA: TGTGCCAGCAATTCAGACCTCAACAGGGTCGGAGTCGAGCAGTACTTC
V gene: TRBV6-2/TRBV6-3; clone size: once; D gene: -; J gene: TRBJ1-5; CDR3 protein: CASSYFGQGSQPQHF; CDR3 DNA: TGTGCCAGCAGTTACTTTGGGCAGGGAAGCCAGCCCCAGCATTTT
V gene: TRBV7-3; clone size: -; D gene: -; J gene: TRBJ2-2; CDR3 protein: CASSPSNGFTGELFF; CDR3 DNA: TGTGCCAGCAGCCCATCAAACGGGTTCACCGGGGAGCTGTTTTTT
V gene: TRBV6-6; clone size: -; D gene: TRBD1; J gene: TRBJ2-7; CDR3 protein: CASESRPGQGPYEQYF; CDR3 DNA: TGTGCCAGCGAATCTCGGCCGGGACAGGGGCCCTACGAGCAGTACTTC
V gene: TRBV19; clone size: -; D gene: TRBD1; J gene: TRBJ1-5; CDR3 protein: CASKSPGQGGVDNQPQHF; CDR3 DNA: TGTGCCAGTAAGTCCCCGGGACAGGGAGGAGTCGACAATCAGCCCCAGCATTTT
V gene: TRBV4-2; clone size: -; D gene: TRBD1; J gene: TRBJ2-7; CDR3 protein: CASSRSSGQASYEQYF; CDR3 DNA: TGTGCCAGCAGCCGATCCTCCGGACAGGCCTCCTACGAGCAGTACTTC
V gene: TRBV11-3; clone size: few; D gene: TRBD1; J gene: TRBJ2-3; CDR3 protein: CASSPRQGATDTQYF; CDR3 DNA: TGTGCCAGCAGCCCCAGACAGGGGGCGACAGATACGCAGTATTTT
V gene: TRBV18; clone size: -; D gene: TRBD1; J gene: TRBJ1-5; CDR3 protein: CASSERTGGGQPQHF; CDR3 DNA: TGTGCCAGCTCAGAAAGGACAGGGGGGGGTCAGCCCCAGCATTTT
V gene: TRBV6-1; clone size: -; D gene: TRBD2; J gene: TRBJ2-7; CDR3 protein: CASSDSGRVSSYEQYF; CDR3 DNA: TGTGCCAGCAGTGATAGCGGGAGGGTGAGCTCCTACGAGCAGTACTTC
V gene: TRBV7-9; clone size: -; D gene: TRBD1; J gene: TRBJ1-2; CDR3 protein: CASSLAGTGWPGYTF; CDR3 DNA: TGTGCCAGCAGCTTAGCGGGGACAGGGTGGCCTGGCTACACCTTC